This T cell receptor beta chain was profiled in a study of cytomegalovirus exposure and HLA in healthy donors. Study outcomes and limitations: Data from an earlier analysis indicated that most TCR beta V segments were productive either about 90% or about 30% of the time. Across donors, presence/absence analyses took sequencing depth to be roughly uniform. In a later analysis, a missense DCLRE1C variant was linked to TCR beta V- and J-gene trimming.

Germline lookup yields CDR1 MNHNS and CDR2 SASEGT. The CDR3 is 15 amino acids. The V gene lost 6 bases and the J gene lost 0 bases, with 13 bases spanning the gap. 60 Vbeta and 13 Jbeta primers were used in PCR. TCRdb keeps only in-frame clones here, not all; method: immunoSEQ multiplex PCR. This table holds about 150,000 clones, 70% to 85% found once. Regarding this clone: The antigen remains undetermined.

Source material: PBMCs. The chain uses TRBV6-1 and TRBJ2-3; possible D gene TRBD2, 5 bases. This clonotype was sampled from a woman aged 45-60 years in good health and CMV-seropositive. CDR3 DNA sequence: TGTGCCAGCAGGAGAGGGCAGTCTAGCACAGATACGCAGTATTTT. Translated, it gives CASRRGQSSTDTQYF.